A single sample is the source of the 27 T cell receptor beta chains below, sequenced in a study of T cells after yellow fever vaccination. Via MiXCR, TCRdb re-called the 5' RACE reads, giving one row per CDR3 protein. The sample lists just over 300,000 distinct CDR3 sequences, roughly 3.5% seen once, with about a quarter in the top ten. The sequenced sample was PBMCs, obtained on the day of the yellow fever booster vaccination. The receptors were sampled from a man aged 18 to 35 who received the YFV17D yellow fever vaccine.

The sample holds many counts of this clonotype. The chain couples TRBV7-9 to TRBJ2-1; TRBD1 matches at 10 bases. The CDR3 totals 17 residues. The germline gives CDR1 SEHNR, CDR2 FQNEAQ (reference sequence). V was clipped by 5 bases and J by 0 bases; unmatched bases: 7. For the CDR3, the DNA is TGTGCCAGCAGCCGGGACAGGGGCCCGAGCTCCTACAATGAGCAGTTCTTC. Its translation is CASSRDRGPSSYNEQFF.

This chain joins TRBV7-2 and TRBJ1-2, with D possibly being TRBD1 (6 bases). This CDR3 has 16 amino acids. Trimming shortened V by 1 base and J by 2 bases, and 14 bases separated the two germline ends. Looked up from germline, CDR1 is SGHTA and CDR2 is FQGNSA. The CDR3, as DNA: TGTGCCAGCAGCTTAGAGGCCAGGGGTGAAAACTATGGCTACACCTTC. Translation gives CASSLEARGENYGYTF.

The V call is TRBV7-9, the J call TRBJ2-5; 11 bases are shared with TRBD2. Germline V lookup: CDR1 SEHNR, CDR2 FQNEAQ (reference sequence). The CDR3 sequence is 19 residues long. Here the CDR3 reads CANRPIRGLAGGRQETQYF. The CDR3, as DNA: TGTGCAAACAGACCGATCAGGGGGCTAGCGGGGGGCCGGCAAGAGACCCAGTACTTC.

At least ten counts were recorded for this clonotype. The V gene is TRBV5-6, the J gene TRBJ1-5; D ambiguous. The CDR3 extends over 14 amino acids. Germline V gives CDR1 SGHDT, CDR2 YYEEEE. Trimming removed 2 bases from V and 1 base from J, with 7 bases in between. The chain's CDR3 is CASSFDGSNQPQHF. CDR3 in DNA: TGTGCCAGCAGCTTCGACGGGAGCAATCAGCCCCAGCATTTT.

CDR3 nucleotide sequence: TGTGCCAGCAGCCCCAGGGGATTAAATGAGCAGTTCTTC. Translating it yields CASSPRGLNEQFF. This chain links TRBV6-2 or TRBV6-3 with TRBJ2-1; possible D gene TRBD1, 6 bases. CDR3 size: 13 residues. Per germline, CDR1 MNHEY and CDR2 SVGEGT. The V gene lost 6 bases and the J gene lost 7 bases, with 13 bases spanning the gap.

This clonotype was seen a handful of times. This chain connects TRBV4-3 to TRBJ1-3, with TRBD1 matching 7 bases. The V segment lost 3 bases and the J segment 0 bases; nucleotides outside the gene matches: 2. Germline V gene sequence: CDR1 LGHNA, CDR2 YSLEER. The CDR3 spans 15 residues. The CDR3 here is CASSQTGYSGNTIYF. CDR3 sequence (DNA): TGCGCCAGCAGCCAGACAGGGTACTCTGGAAACACCATATATTTT.

In this sample, this clonotype turned up many times. The chain uses TRBV4-3 and TRBJ2-5; 7 bases line up with TRBD1. CDR3 length: 16 amino acids. Trimming removed 2 bases from V and 1 base from J; junction bases left unmatched: 7. The germline V gene has CDR1 LGHNA and CDR2 YSLEER. CDR3 protein: CASSQTLGQAQETQYF. The CDR3, as DNA: TGCGCCAGCAGCCAAACCCTCGGACAGGCCCAAGAGACCCAGTACTTC.

There are many counts of this clonotype. The J gene is TRBJ2-7, the V gene TRBV12-3 or TRBV12-4; no firm D call. The CDR3 covers 13 residues. Trimming took off 5 bases at V and 1 base at J, with 9 bases between the two ends. The chain's CDR3 is CASSPPGSYEQYF. Written as DNA, the CDR3 is TGTGCCAGCAGTCCTCCCGGATCCTACGAGCAGTACTTC.

This rearrangement joins TRBV15 to TRBJ2-1; TRBD2 might be the D (7 bases). Germline CDR1 and CDR2: LNHNV and YYDKDF (reference sequence). V gave up 0 bases and J gave up 5 bases, with 14 bases separating them. This CDR3 has 16 amino acids. CDR3 sequence (DNA): TGTGCCACCAGCAGAGAAAGAGGGGGGGCCGACAATGAGCAGTTCTTC. Its protein product is CATSRERGGADNEQFF.

The rearrangement uses TRBV7-2 and TRBJ2-3; 11 bases agree with TRBD2. CDR3 length: 18 amino acids. Trimming at V came to 2 bases and at J to 0 bases, leaving 7 bases not matched to a gene. The germline V gene has CDR1 SGHTA and CDR2 FQGNSA. CDR3 sequence (DNA): TGTGCCAGCAGCTTAAGACTAGCGGGGACCACTAGCACAGATACGCAGTATTTT. It yields the protein CASSLRLAGTTSTDTQYF.

The gene calls are TRBV29-1 and TRBJ1-1, with no clear D. Germline V gives CDR1 SQVTM, CDR2 ANQGSEA. Trimming left V 2 bases short and J 4 bases short, with 11 bases between. This CDR3 comprises 13 residues. The CDR3 region has the DNA TGCAGCGTTGAACGGGGTAGGGCCACTGAAGCTTTCTTT. Amino acid sequence: CSVERGRATEAFF.

The genes are TRBV20-1 and TRBJ2-2, with D unclear. V was clipped by 7 bases and J by 5 bases, with 11 bases between them. The CDR3 is 12 amino acids. CDR1 is DFQATT, CDR2 SNEGSKA, per germline (reference sequence). CDR3 amino acids: CSGRHLTGELFF. For the CDR3, the DNA is TGCAGTGGAAGACATCTAACCGGGGAGCTGTTTTTT.

The CDR3 loop is CASSGGGWGRHTDTQYF. CDR3 nucleotides: TGCGCCAGCAGCGGGGGAGGTTGGGGCAGACACACAGATACGCAGTATTTT. The chain combines TRBV5-1 with TRBJ2-3; possible D gene TRBD2, 6 bases. V lost 4 bases and J 2 bases, leaving 20 bases between the germline ends. The CDR3 spans 17 residues. Germline CDR1 and CDR2: SGHRS and YFSETQ.

The table lists this clonotype with a few counts. The rearrangement links TRBV18 to TRBJ1-1; TRBD1 is a possible D gene (5 bases). Trimming took 1 base from V and 6 from J, leaving 9 bases between them. Germline CDR1 is KGHSH and CDR2 is LQKENI. The CDR3 consists of 13 residues. The CDR3 DNA follows: TGTGCCAGCTCACCACGATGGGGGGCTGAAGCTTTCTTT. As protein: CASSPRWGAEAFF.

The table lists this clonotype with many counts. This chain uses TRBV3-1 with TRBJ2-5; D perhaps matches TRBD1 (6 bases). V was shortened by 4 bases and J by 5 bases, with 14 bases between the two germline ends. The CDR3 totals 14 residues. Per the germline V gene, CDR1 is LGHDT and CDR2 is YNNKEL (reference sequence). The CDR3: CASSPGHLGETQYF. The CDR3 region has the DNA TGTGCCAGCAGCCCGGGACACCTAGGTGAGACCCAGTACTTC.

This clonotype was counted only a few times. J is TRBJ2-2 and V is TRBV5-1, with 8 bases matching TRBD2. This CDR3 region has 17 residues. Trimming at V came to 7 bases and at J to 1 base, leaving 12 bases not matched to a gene. The germline gives CDR1 SGHRS, CDR2 YFSETQ. The CDR3 nucleotides read TGCGCCAGCGATTGGACTAGCCCAAATTTGAACACCGGGGAGCTGTTTTTT. Translation: CASDWTSPNLNTGELFF.

This clonotype was detected ten times or more. The CDR3 DNA sequence: TGTGCCAGCAGCGTAACAGCAGGGCGCAATCAGCCCCAGCATTTT. Protein: CASSVTAGRNQPQHF. The chain carries TRBV9 and TRBJ1-5; D possibly corresponds to TRBD1 (5 bases). This CDR3 region has 15 residues. Trimming pared 1 base from V and 2 bases from J, leaving 10 bases between. From germline, CDR1 is SGDLS and CDR2 YYNGEE.

At least ten counts were recorded for this clonotype. The V and J genes are TRBV23-1 and TRBJ2-1; 14 bases map to TRBD2. TRBV23-1 is reported as an ORF; its role is uncertain. This CDR3 is built from 17 residues. The V gene end was trimmed by 6 bases and the J gene end by 8 bases; junction bases not matched to a gene: 12. The CDR3 reads CASSPGGLAGGRDEQFF. DNA of the CDR3: TGCGCCAGCAGCCCGGGCGGACTAGCGGGGGGTAGAGATGAGCAGTTCTTC.

This clonotype showed up just a few times. This chain connects TRBV6-5 to TRBJ2-1, with D perhaps TRBD2 (7 bases). Germline lookup yields CDR1 MNHEY and CDR2 SVGAGI. Trimming stripped 2 bases from V and 5 bases from J, with 13 bases between. This CDR3 has 15 amino acids. The CDR3 nucleotides read TGTGCCAGCAGTTACCCGGCGGGGGCCAACAATGAGCAGTTCTTC. Translating it yields CASSYPAGANNEQFF.

The V call is TRBV5-4, the J call TRBJ2-1; 8 nucleotides line up with TRBD1. V dropped 0 bases and J dropped 3; count of bases not matched to a gene: 2. CDR3 size: 15 residues. Germline V gene sequence: CDR1 SGHNT, CDR2 YYREEE (reference sequence). CDR3 residues: CASSLDRGNYNEQFF. In nucleotides, the CDR3 is TGTGCCAGCAGCTTGGACAGGGGGAACTACAATGAGCAGTTCTTC. The entire variable domain, with the rest obtained from reference TRBV5-4 and TRBJ2-1, is as follows: ETGVTQSPTHLIKTRGQQVTLRCSSQSGHNTVSWYQQALGQGPQFIFQYYREEENGRGNFPPRFSGLQFPNYSSELNVNALELDDSALYLCASSLDRGNYNEQFFGPGTRLTVL.

This clonotype was observed at least ten times. The V and J genes are TRBV4-3 and TRBJ1-2; tentative D call: TRBD1 (6 bases). The CDR3 loop spans 15 amino acids. With 1 base removed from V and 8 bases from J, the gap between germline ends came to 17 bases. Germline CDR1 LGHNA, CDR2 YSLEER. The CDR3 loop reads CASSQALRGAEGYTF. DNA of the CDR3: TGCGCCAGCAGCCAAGCCCTCCGGGGGGCTGAAGGCTACACCTTC.

This clonotype came up many times. The CDR3 DNA reads TGCGCCAGCAGCCTACAGGACCACACCGGGGAGCTGTTTTTT. Its translation: CASSLQDHTGELFF. The rearrangement links TRBV5-1 to TRBJ2-2; D possibly corresponds to TRBD1 (5 bases). Germline values: CDR1 SGHRS, CDR2 YFSETQ. V shed 4 bases and J shed 3 bases, with 10 bases lying between them. CDR3 length: 14 residues.

The table lists this clonotype with many counts. V is TRBV7-3 and J is TRBJ1-2; 9 nucleotides match TRBD1. The CDR3 is 13 residues long. CDR1 is SGHTA, CDR2 FQGTGA, per germline. Trimming cost V 10 bases and J 5 bases; bases outside gene matches: 8. CDR3 bases: TGTGCCACGTGGGACAGGGATCGGTATGGCTACACCTTC. It translates to CATWDRDRYGYTF.

This clonotype appeared a few times. This chain's CDR3 is CASSYDRNSYEQYF. For the CDR3, the DNA is TGTGCCAGCAGTTACGACAGGAACTCCTACGAGCAGTACTTC. The gene calls are TRBV6-5 and TRBJ2-7; D is possibly TRBD1 (6 bases). V was trimmed by 2 bases and J by 0 bases, leaving 8 bases between them. The germline V gene has CDR1 MNHEY and CDR2 SVGAGI. This CDR3 spans 14 amino acids.

This clonotype was recorded many times. The chain combines TRBV5-8 with TRBJ2-5, with TRBD1 matching 8 bases. J gave up 0 bases and V 4 bases, and 20 bases lay outside the gene matches. Germline V gene lookup returns CDR1 SGHTS and CDR2 YDEGEE. This CDR3 contains 20 residues. This CDR3 reads CASSVNQGARKGHHQETQYF. The CDR3 DNA reads TGTGCCAGCAGCGTCAACCAGGGGGCGCGGAAGGGGCACCACCAAGAGACCCAGTACTTC.

This clonotype was seen many times. The chain carries TRBV6-2 or TRBV6-3 and TRBJ2-7, with D maybe TRBD1 (6 bases). Germline CDR1 MNHEY, CDR2 SVGEGT. V gave up 6 bases and J gave up 3 bases, with 18 bases separating them. This CDR3 is built from 15 residues. The CDR3 bases are TGTGCCAGCAGCTCCGACAGGCGAGGGGACTACGAGCAGTACTTC. This sequence encodes CASSSDRRGDYEQYF.

In this sample, this clonotype turned up many times. This chain uses TRBV12-3 or TRBV12-4 with TRBJ1-4; D unresolved. The germline V and J ends were trimmed by 7 bases and 1 base, with 7 bases remaining between them. This CDR3 spans 13 amino acids. The CDR3 protein is CASTARTNEKLFF. CDR3 in DNA: TGTGCCAGCACTGCCAGAACTAATGAAAAACTGTTTTTT.